Given below is one T cell receptor (beta chain) in context. This clonotype was found a few times. Its antigen has not been determined. Per-nucleotide qualities are absent, and no much larger clonotype sits a single base away. The sequencer was an Illumina HiSeq 1500. TCRdb trimmed the raw reads at Q25, called clones with MiXCR and kept productive beta chains. Identical CDR3 proteins give one entry, which carries the most common genes and DNA. Present in this sample are hundreds of thousands of distinct CDR3 sequences, 18% of which were seen just once. The ten largest account for less than 9.5% of the sample. The germline V gene (reference sequence) supplies CDR1 SEHNR and CDR2 FQNEAQ. The germline V end is reduced by 4 bases and the J end by 0 bases; junction bases left unmatched: 11. Taken from cysteine to phenylalanine, the CDR3 has 18 residues. CDR3 DNA is the only sequence kept; it has 54 bases, read in frame from the first base.

The entry originates in a study of T cell repertoires in cytomegalovirus infection (dated by TCRdb to between 2018 and 2021). With regard to the full study: Because public TCR beta signatures pointed to carriage of CMV infection together with the matching HLA type, the HLA type of each donor mattered for the analysis. Study-level results and caveats: The ex vivo response was dominated by HLA-C-restricted CMV-specific TCR beta clonotypes, and the single most frequent clonotype in two of eight donors was supplied by these HLA-C-restricted clonotypes. Cumulative frequency of public TCR beta family members discriminated carriers of CMV infection plus the relevant HLA type in this cohort and an independent roughly 340-donor cohort.

The receptor was derived from a human donor in good health (CMV status not recorded). Some clones in this sample may be carry-over from other donors' samples. The V and J segments used are TRBV7-9 and TRBJ2-2; 7 bases in between match TRBD1. The specimen was PBMCs. The DNA sequence is as follows: TGTGCCAGCAGCTCAAATAAGGGGACAGCAACGAACACCGGGGAGCTGTTTTTT. Its translation is CASSSNKGTATNTGELFF.